This T cell receptor beta chain was captured in a study of STAT5B mutations in CD4+ large granular lymphocyte leukemia. Study context: The CDR3 'QG' motif was associated with a particular HLA allele among healthy donors.

The protocol was immunoSEQ multiplex PCR, while the TCRdb copy is restricted to in-frame clones and leaves out a portion. The sample records around 28,000 clones, around 70% being singletons. Points on this clone: The antigen is undetermined.

V lost 3 bases and J lost 4, with 13 bases in between. CDR1 is SGHRS, CDR2 YFSETQ, per germline. The CDR3 sequence is 14 residues long. Overall study results and limits: TRBV06-family usage was enriched in top patient clones (8/27) versus controls (2/35).

The sequence came from a human donor in good health. The V call is TRBV5-1, the J call TRBJ1-1; D uncertain. The source material was CD4+ T cells from blood buffy coats. The CDR3 protein is CASSSSGSSTEAFF. The CDR3, as DNA: TGCGCCAGCAGCTCCTCCGGTTCTAGCACTGAAGCTTTCTTT.